This TCR beta chain was recovered during a study of Ad26.COV2.S vaccination and SARS-CoV-2 variants. For the study at large: Ad26.COV2.S arm of COV1001 included the donor.

The germline CDR1 and CDR2 sequences are MNHEY and SVGAGI. V dropped 9 bases and J dropped 4; count of bases not matched to a gene: 9. This CDR3 is built from 15 residues. Treatment here: some 19 received Ad26.COV2.S at low or high dose, single or two shots; 5 received placebo; per-sample allocation not given. The investigators took samples on day 63 after the first vaccine or placebo injection. Only in-frame clones appear in the TCRdb table, and some are missing; sequencing was by immunoSEQ multiplex PCR. This repertoire shows 410,000 or so clones, 75% to 95% found once; its top ten account for more than 10%.

The TCR comes from a person aged 18-65 years who received the Ad26.COV2.S COVID-19 vaccine or a placebo. This rearrangement joins TRBV6-5 to TRBJ2-3; TRBD2 aligns across 11 bases. The material sequenced was peripheral blood, taken in a trial of Ad26.COV2.S vaccine versus placebo. This chain's CDR3 is CASKRLAGRPDTQYF. The DNA for the CDR3 is TGTGCCAGTAAACGACTAGCGGGGAGACCAGATACGCAGTATTTT.